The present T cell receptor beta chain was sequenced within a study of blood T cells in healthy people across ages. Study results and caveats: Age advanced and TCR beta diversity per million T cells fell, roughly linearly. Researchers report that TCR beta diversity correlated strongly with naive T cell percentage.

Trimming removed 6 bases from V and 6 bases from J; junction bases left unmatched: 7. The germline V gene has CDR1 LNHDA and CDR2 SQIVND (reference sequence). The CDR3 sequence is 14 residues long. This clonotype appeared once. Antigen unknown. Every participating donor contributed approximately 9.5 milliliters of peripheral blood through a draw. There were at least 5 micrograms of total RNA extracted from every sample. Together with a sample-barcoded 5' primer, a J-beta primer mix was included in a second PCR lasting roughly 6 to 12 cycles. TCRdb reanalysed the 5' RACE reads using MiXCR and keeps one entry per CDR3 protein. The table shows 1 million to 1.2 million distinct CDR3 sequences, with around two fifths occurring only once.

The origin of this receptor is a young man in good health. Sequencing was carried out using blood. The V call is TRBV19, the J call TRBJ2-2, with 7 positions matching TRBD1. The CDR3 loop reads CASSLTGMAGELFF. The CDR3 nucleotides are TGTGCCAGTAGCCTGACAGGGATGGCCGGGGAGCTGTTTTTT. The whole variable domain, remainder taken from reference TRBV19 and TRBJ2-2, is DGGITQSPKYLFRKEGQNVTLSCEQNLNHDAMYWYRQDPGQGLRLIYYSQIVNDFQKGDIAEGYSVSREKKESFPLTVTSAQKNPTAFYLCASSLTGMAGELFFGEGSRLTVL.